The entry that follows covers one T cell receptor (beta chain) sequence. Its antigen is currently unknown. This specimen comes from a study of T cell repertoires in cytomegalovirus infection. TCRdb re-called the reads with MiXCR, one entry per CDR3 protein. The sample carries more than 500,000 distinct CDR3 sequences, about 15% recorded once. There are 16 residues in the CDR3. Unmatched junction bases numbered 7, after V lost 5 bases and J lost 5 bases. Germline lookup yields CDR1 ENHRY and CDR2 SYGVKD. Regarding the study as a whole: CMV carriers with the relevant HLA were identified by cumulative public TCR beta family frequency.

The sequenced sample was CD8+ T cells from PBMCs. The rearrangement joins TRBV10-3 to TRBJ2-2; 11 nucleotides align to TRBD1. The source of this sequence is a human donor in good health (CMV status not recorded). Some clones in this sample may be carry-over from other donors' samples. The CDR3: CAISSPGQGATGELFF. CDR3 coding DNA: TGTGCCATCAGTTCACCCGGACAGGGGGCGACCGGGGAGCTGTTTTTT.